This T cell receptor beta chain was identified during a study of cytomegalovirus exposure and HLA in healthy donors. Overall study context: Genotyping of about 400 donors showed that around 86% belonged to the Caucasian-associated ancestry cluster. General observations from the study: Researchers catalogued around 150 TCR beta chains as cytomegalovirus-associated.

In regard to this clone: Its cognate antigen is unknown.

Researchers ran the PCR with 60 Vbeta and 13 Jbeta primers. The repertoire was sequenced with immunoSEQ multiplex PCR; TCRdb's copy has only in-frame clones and lacks some. The table includes around 67,000 clones, about 68% detected once. The CDR3 runs to 15 residues. Trimming took 1 base from V and 3 from J; bases not matched to a gene: 2. Germline V gene data show CDR1 as LNHNV and CDR2 as YYDKDF (reference sequence). All donors participated as healthy donors of bone marrow. The TCR was taken from a young woman in good health and CMV-seropositive. This sequence joins TRBV15 and TRBJ2-3, with 9 bases fitting TRBD2. The specimen was PBMCs. CDR3 nucleotide sequence: TGTGCCACCAGCAGAGGTAGCGGGAGTACAGATACGCAGTATTTT. Protein product: CATSRGSGSTDTQYF.